This T cell receptor beta chain was retrieved from a study of blood T cell repertoires in COVID-19 (dated by TCRdb to 2019 to 2021). Looking at the study overall: Samples covering the acute and convalescent phases of COVID-19 were provided by collaborators in the United States, Italy and Spain. The prospective study material was composed of cDNA or gDNA derived from T cells, B-cell-depleted T cells, or PBMCs. Deeply sampled blood TCRbeta repertoires from subjects exposed to, actively infected with, or recovered from COVID-19 were included in the dataset. The repertoires were released in a freely available public database intended as a resource for research on the immune response to SARS-CoV-2. The samples were drawn from two sources: the first 160 participants of the ongoing ImmuneRACE study, and over 950 subjects contributed by 6 global collaborators. Sample metadata almost always included a de-identified subject ID, COVID-19 status, age in years and sex. Where HLA class I and class II types were available, the types were taken from metadata supplied by the sample provider, not from assay-based typing.

Based on the germline V gene, the CDR1 and CDR2 sequences are MNHEY and SVGAGI. V is reduced by 6 bases and J by 2 bases, leaving a spacing of 10 bases between them. The CDR3, cysteine through phenylalanine, is 14 amino acids long. The sequence is cut down to CDR3 DNA, 42 bases in frame from base 1. The immunoSEQ Assay, a bias-controlled multiplex PCR, was used to amplify TCRbeta CDR3 regions from genomic DNA. The original pipeline was this. The number of nucleated cells in each sample was estimated from the amplification of reference gene primers within the assay. Sequence reads were collapsed and filtered to measure the absolute abundance of every unique TCRbeta CDR3 rearrangement. For each sample, productive Simpson clonality was calculated by taking the square root of Simpson's diversity index across productive rearrangements. Here the immuneACCESS table is served through TCRdb, limited to in-frame sequences with V and J called. Missing clones are a known gap in these copies; in checked studies unresolved V genes cover under half, and the rest lacks a known reason. That table gives V, J and clone size, and the DNA gave D and trimming. The sample profile shows roughly 280,000 clones; 88% of them were found once. Together, the top ten hold 2.5% to 3% of the sample.

Turning to this clone: Its antigen remains unidentified. Qualities for individual bases were not recorded, and no much larger clone is one base off.

In the prospective study, participants were roughly 18 to 90 years old, resided in approximately 22 geographic areas of the United States, and were enrolled through a virtual design. Cohort assignment in the prospective study relied on participant-reported clinical history from a screening survey and a study questionnaire. ImmuneRACE Cohort 3 recovered participants were defined by two consecutive negative NP/OP PCR tests, healthcare professional clearance, or symptom resolution. Each participant in the prospective study had whole blood, serum and a nasopharyngeal or oropharyngeal swab collected by mobile phlebotomists. Participants in the prospective study had the option to provide additional blood draws and questionnaires over an approximately 2-month period. Prospective study blood samples were shipped either frozen or at room temperature before DNA extraction. Results and caveats for the whole study, not just this receptor: How much clinical and demographic metadata was included differed by source and by participant, and the metadata was provided uncurated.

The sequence came from a woman in her forties or fifties who had recovered from COVID-19. The rearrangement joined TRBV6-5 to TRBJ2-2, with TRBD2 tentatively as D gene (6 bases match). Sequencing used PBMCs or T cells enriched from blood (not recorded which). The CDR3 amino acid sequence is: CASRRDVNTGELFF. The nucleotide sequence is TGTGCCAGCAGGCGGGACGTTAACACCGGGGAGCTGTTTTTT.